This TCR beta chain was obtained from a study of blood T cell repertoires in COVID-19. As for the study in general: Samples came from the United States, Italy and Spain, spanning acute and convalescent COVID-19. PBMCs, B-cell-depleted T cells, or T cells provided the cDNA or gDNA that made up the material.

Germline V gives CDR1 SNHLY, CDR2 FYNNEI. The CDR3 spans 15 residues. J lost 4 bases, V lost 6 bases, and 7 bases had no gene match. The assay was immunoSEQ multiplex PCR, and TCRdb's table has in-frame clones only and misses some. Seen here are a few hundred thousand clones, 81% observed once, and the top ten hold 0.85% to 1.3%. The chain recombines TRBV2 with TRBJ1-5; 9 bases line up with TRBD1. This receptor was taken from a human donor with acute or convalescent COVID-19. The donor label of this sample is uncertain. The source material was peripheral blood. CDR3 protein: CASRVGGTGNQPQHF. CDR3 in DNA: TGTGCCAGCAGGGTTGGCGGGACAGGGAATCAGCCCCAGCATTTT.